This TCR beta chain came from a study of T cells in localized non-small cell lung cancer. Note on this clone: The antigen remains unidentified.

Overall study results and limits: The study detected a median about 50 of the top 100 tumor clones in adjacent lung. With higher T cell density in blood came longer overall survival.

Clones were read by immunoSEQ multiplex PCR, and TCRdb kept only the in-frame ones, dropping some. The sample includes tens of thousands of clones, around 89% of them seen just once. This clonotype originated in a woman aged 35 to 70 with stage I squamous cell lung carcinoma. The specimen comprised peripheral blood, sampled before any cancer treatment.

The CDR3 reads CASSLVVDYEQYF. The DNA of the CDR3 is TGCGCCAGCAGCTTGGTGGTAGACTACGAGCAGTACTTC. The V gene is TRBV5-1, the J gene TRBJ2-7; D gene ambiguous. Trimming removed 0 bases at V and 3 bases at J, with 7 bases between. This CDR3 has 13 amino acids. Germline V gene lookup returns CDR1 SGHRS and CDR2 YFSETQ. Looking up the rest from reference TRBV5-1 and TRBJ2-7 gives the full variable domain: KAGVTQTPRYLIKTRGQQVTLSCSPISGHRSVSWYQQTPGQGLQFLFEYFSETQRNKGNFPGRFSGRQFSNSRSEMNVSTLELGDSALYLCASSLVVDYEQYFGPGTRLTVT.